The rows below give T cell receptor beta chains drawn from one sample of a study of shared clonotypes between healthy human individuals. Sequenced by immunoSEQ multiplex PCR; TCRdb stores in-frame clones only, minus some. The data hold 1.5 million to 2.5 million clones, with about 95% observed a single time. The sequenced material came from naive CD8+ T cells sorted from blood. Receptor source: a man younger than 35 in good health. The CDR3 runs from the conserved cysteine through the conserved F or W. The order of the fields is D gene, V gene, J gene, clone size, CDR3 DNA, CDR3 protein. A D gene is named only where the DNA matches it firmly. Size values are once, few and many counts, or a class for expanded clones, and some rows have none.

d_call: TRBD1; v_call: TRBV10-3; j_call: TRBJ1-2; clone_size: NA; cdr3_nt: TGTGCCATCAGTGACACAGGGGGCGAGTTCTATGGCTACACCTTC; cdr3_aa: CAISDTGGEFYGYTF
d_call: NA; v_call: TRBV13; j_call: TRBJ2-7; clone_size: NA; cdr3_nt: TGTGCCAGCAGCTTAGGCCGCAGTTACGAGCAGTACTTC; cdr3_aa: CASSLGRSYEQYF
d_call: NA; v_call: TRBV27; j_call: TRBJ2-7; clone_size: NA; cdr3_nt: TGTGCCAGCAGTCTCCTTGGGGCCTACGAGCAGTACTTC; cdr3_aa: CASSLLGAYEQYF
d_call: TRBD1; v_call: TRBV11-2; j_call: TRBJ1-1; clone_size: NA; cdr3_nt: TGTGCCAGCAGCTTAGATACAGGGGGCACTGAAGCTTTCTTT; cdr3_aa: CASSLDTGGTEAFF
d_call: NA; v_call: TRBV30; j_call: TRBJ2-7; clone_size: NA; cdr3_nt: TGTGCCTGGAGAGCGGGACAGGTGGCTATGGAGCAGTACTTC; cdr3_aa: CAWRAGQVAMEQYF
d_call: TRBD1; v_call: TRBV9; j_call: TRBJ1-1; clone_size: NA; cdr3_nt: TGTGCCAGCAGCGTAGGCAGGGGGACTGAAGCTTTCTTT; cdr3_aa: CASSVGRGTEAFF
d_call: NA; v_call: TRBV28; j_call: TRBJ1-3; clone_size: NA; cdr3_nt: TGTGCCAGCAGTTTGGTGGCCTCTGGAAACACCATATATTTT; cdr3_aa: CASSLVASGNTIYF
d_call: NA; v_call: TRBV19; j_call: TRBJ1-2; clone_size: NA; cdr3_nt: TGTGCCAGTAGTATAGGAGGGGACCCCCTCTATGGCTACACCTTC; cdr3_aa: CASSIGGDPLYGYTF
d_call: NA; v_call: TRBV5-6; j_call: TRBJ2-5; clone_size: NA; cdr3_nt: TGTGCCAGCAGCTTGGGTGGAGAAGAGACCCAGTACTTC; cdr3_aa: CASSLGGEETQYF
d_call: NA; v_call: TRBV29-1; j_call: TRBJ2-7; clone_size: NA; cdr3_nt: TGCAGCGTTGGGCTAGCCCCCACCTACGAGCAGTACTTC; cdr3_aa: CSVGLAPTYEQYF
d_call: TRBD1; v_call: TRBV18; j_call: TRBJ2-1; clone_size: NA; cdr3_nt: TGTGCCAGCTCCCACGATGACAGGGCGTCCTACAATGAGCAGTTCTTC; cdr3_aa: CASSHDDRASYNEQFF
d_call: NA; v_call: TRBV4-3; j_call: TRBJ2-1; clone_size: NA; cdr3_nt: TGCGCCAGCAGCCAAGATCTGAGTAAATCCTACAATGAGCAGTTCTTC; cdr3_aa: CASSQDLSKSYNEQFF
d_call: NA; v_call: TRBV2; j_call: TRBJ1-1; clone_size: NA; cdr3_nt: TGTGCCAGCAGTGTGGCACAATCGAACACTGAAGCTTTCTTT; cdr3_aa: CASSVAQSNTEAFF
d_call: NA; v_call: TRBV5-5; j_call: TRBJ1-5; clone_size: NA; cdr3_nt: TGTGCCAGCAGCGACGGGGTTTTGAGCAATCAGCCCCAGCATTTT; cdr3_aa: CASSDGVLSNQPQHF
d_call: NA; v_call: TRBV6-1; j_call: TRBJ2-3; clone_size: NA; cdr3_nt: TGTGCCAGCAGTGAGCGGGGTATCCAGGCCGATACGCAGTATTTT; cdr3_aa: CASSERGIQADTQYF
d_call: TRBD1; v_call: TRBV19; j_call: TRBJ1-2; clone_size: NA; cdr3_nt: TGTGCCAGCAGTACGGAGGGGGCGCTTATCCCTTATGGCTACACCTTC; cdr3_aa: CASSTEGALIPYGYTF
d_call: NA; v_call: TRBV7-6; j_call: TRBJ1-1; clone_size: NA; cdr3_nt: TGTGCCAGCAGCTTAGGGAACAAATTTGAAGCTTTCTTT; cdr3_aa: CASSLGNKFEAFF
d_call: NA; v_call: TRBV19; j_call: TRBJ2-7; clone_size: once; cdr3_nt: TGTGCCAGTAGGGTGGACTACCGAGGGGCTTACGAGCAGTACTTC; cdr3_aa: CASRVDYRGAYEQYF
d_call: TRBD2; v_call: TRBV9; j_call: TRBJ2-1; clone_size: once; cdr3_nt: TGTGCCAGCAGCGTGTTAGGGACTAGCGGTTACAATGAGCAGTTCTTC; cdr3_aa: CASSVLGTSGYNEQFF
d_call: NA; v_call: TRBV7-6; j_call: TRBJ1-1; clone_size: NA; cdr3_nt: TGTGCCAGCAGCCCTTTAACCCCCGAGGCTTTCTTT; cdr3_aa: CASSPLTPEAFF
d_call: NA; v_call: TRBV6-4; j_call: TRBJ2-2; clone_size: NA; cdr3_nt: TGTGCCAGCCCCGACAGCGAATTCTCGAACACCGGGGAGCTGTTTTTT; cdr3_aa: CASPDSEFSNTGELFF
d_call: NA; v_call: TRBV29-1; j_call: TRBJ2-2; clone_size: NA; cdr3_nt: TGCAGCGTTGACGAGGGCAGCGGGACCGGGGAGCTGTTTTTT; cdr3_aa: CSVDEGSGTGELFF
d_call: NA; v_call: TRBV10-2; j_call: TRBJ2-7; clone_size: NA; cdr3_nt: TGCGCCAGCAGTGAGGCAGCAACCTACGAGCAGTACTTC; cdr3_aa: CASSEAATYEQYF
d_call: TRBD1; v_call: TRBV27; j_call: TRBJ2-7; clone_size: NA; cdr3_nt: TGTGCCAGCAGTTTAGTTTCCGGGACAGGCGTCTACGAGCAGTACTTC; cdr3_aa: CASSLVSGTGVYEQYF
d_call: NA; v_call: TRBV9; j_call: TRBJ1-1; clone_size: NA; cdr3_nt: TGTGCCAGCAGCGTAGGAGACCTGAACACTGAAGCTTTCTTT; cdr3_aa: CASSVGDLNTEAFF
d_call: NA; v_call: TRBV7-2; j_call: TRBJ2-7; clone_size: NA; cdr3_nt: TGTGCCAGCAGCTTAGACGGGCGGGAAGGAGACGAGCAGTACTTC; cdr3_aa: CASSLDGREGDEQYF
d_call: NA; v_call: TRBV6-5; j_call: TRBJ1-1; clone_size: NA; cdr3_nt: TGTGCCAGCAGTTATATGGGAGGGTCTGAAGCTTTCTTT; cdr3_aa: CASSYMGGSEAFF
d_call: NA; v_call: TRBV9; j_call: TRBJ1-1; clone_size: NA; cdr3_nt: TGTGCCAGCAGGTCCGGTGAGGGGCGGGGGACTGAAGCTTTCTTT; cdr3_aa: CASRSGEGRGTEAFF
d_call: NA; v_call: TRBV9; j_call: TRBJ1-3; clone_size: NA; cdr3_nt: TGTGCCAGCAGCGTAGCGCGAAACTCTGGAAACACCATATATTTT; cdr3_aa: CASSVARNSGNTIYF
d_call: NA; v_call: TRBV10-2; j_call: TRBJ2-7; clone_size: NA; cdr3_nt: TGCGCCAGCACTCCCCGCGGGGATGGACCCTACGAGCAGTACTTC; cdr3_aa: CASTPRGDGPYEQYF
d_call: NA; v_call: TRBV9; j_call: TRBJ2-2; clone_size: NA; cdr3_nt: TGTGCCAGCAGCGATAGGACTGGGGGGTTGGAGCTGTTTTTT; cdr3_aa: CASSDRTGGLELFF
d_call: TRBD1; v_call: TRBV5-4; j_call: TRBJ1-4; clone_size: NA; cdr3_nt: TGTGCCAGCAGCTTAGGACAGGCTGCAACTAATGAAAAACTGTTTTTT; cdr3_aa: CASSLGQAATNEKLFF
d_call: TRBD1; v_call: TRBV27; j_call: TRBJ1-5; clone_size: NA; cdr3_nt: TGTGCCAGCCGCCAGTCAGGGGGCACGCGCAATCAGCCCCAGCATTTT; cdr3_aa: CASRQSGGTRNQPQHF
d_call: TRBD2; v_call: TRBV10-3; j_call: TRBJ2-7; clone_size: NA; cdr3_nt: TGTGCCATCAGTTCCTTTAGCGGGAGTTTATACGAGCAGTACTTC; cdr3_aa: CAISSFSGSLYEQYF
d_call: NA; v_call: TRBV7-9; j_call: TRBJ1-1; clone_size: NA; cdr3_nt: TGTGCCAGCAGCGCACAGGAGGAAGCTTTCTTT; cdr3_aa: CASSAQEEAFF
d_call: NA; v_call: TRBV10-3; j_call: TRBJ1-1; clone_size: NA; cdr3_nt: TGTGCCATCAGTGACGCTAACACTGAAGCTTTCTTT; cdr3_aa: CAISDANTEAFF
d_call: TRBD1; v_call: TRBV2; j_call: TRBJ2-5; clone_size: NA; cdr3_nt: TGTGCCAGTTCTGGGACAGGGATGTACCAAGAGACCCAGTACTTC; cdr3_aa: CASSGTGMYQETQYF
d_call: TRBD1; v_call: TRBV27; j_call: TRBJ2-7; clone_size: NA; cdr3_nt: TGTGCCAGCAGTGCAACCGGGACAGGGCTCTCCTACGAGCAGTACTTC; cdr3_aa: CASSATGTGLSYEQYF
d_call: NA; v_call: TRBV9; j_call: TRBJ1-6; clone_size: NA; cdr3_nt: TGTGCCAGCAGCGTAGTCAGTGAGAGCTCCTATAATTCACCCCTCCACTTT; cdr3_aa: CASSVVSESSYNSPLHF
d_call: TRBD2; v_call: TRBV19; j_call: TRBJ2-2; clone_size: NA; cdr3_nt: TGTGCCAGTAATAGCGGGAGGTCCTGGAAGGGGACCGGGGAGCTGTTTTTT; cdr3_aa: CASNSGRSWKGTGELFF
d_call: TRBD1; v_call: TRBV7-9; j_call: TRBJ1-2; clone_size: NA; cdr3_nt: TGTGCCAGCAGCTCGGACAGGGAAACTCACTATGATGGCTACACCTTC; cdr3_aa: CASSSDRETHYDGYTF
d_call: NA; v_call: TRBV18; j_call: TRBJ2-1; clone_size: NA; cdr3_nt: TGTGCCAGCCTCAGGAGCTCCTACAATGAGCAGTTCTTC; cdr3_aa: CASLRSSYNEQFF
d_call: NA; v_call: TRBV5-5; j_call: TRBJ2-7; clone_size: NA; cdr3_nt: TGTGCCAGCAGTTCGCCCGGACATTTCTACGAGCAGTACTTC; cdr3_aa: CASSSPGHFYEQYF
d_call: TRBD1; v_call: TRBV10-2; j_call: TRBJ1-1; clone_size: NA; cdr3_nt: TGCGCCAGCAGTGACGGGACAGGGTATGTTTTTGGGACTGAAGCTTTCTTT; cdr3_aa: CASSDGTGYVFGTEAFF
d_call: NA; v_call: TRBV27; j_call: TRBJ2-7; clone_size: NA; cdr3_nt: TGTGCCAGCAGTTTACAGGAGTGGGGCTACGAGCAGTACTTC; cdr3_aa: CASSLQEWGYEQYF
d_call: NA; v_call: TRBV4-1; j_call: TRBJ1-1; clone_size: NA; cdr3_nt: TGCGCCAGCAGCCAAGATGAATCTTGGGAAGCTTTCTTT; cdr3_aa: CASSQDESWEAFF
d_call: NA; v_call: TRBV7-9; j_call: TRBJ1-1; clone_size: NA; cdr3_nt: TGTGCCAGCAGCTTAGATCGGGCTTTCTTT; cdr3_aa: CASSLDRAFF
d_call: NA; v_call: TRBV9; j_call: TRBJ2-3; clone_size: once; cdr3_nt: TGTGCCAGCTGTCGGGACGGTCCATTTGATACGCAGTATTTT; cdr3_aa: CASCRDGPFDTQYF
d_call: TRBD1; v_call: TRBV6-5; j_call: TRBJ2-3; clone_size: NA; cdr3_nt: TGTGCCAGCAGTTACGGGACAGAACTGTATTTT; cdr3_aa: CASSYGTELYF
d_call: NA; v_call: TRBV4-3; j_call: TRBJ1-2; clone_size: NA; cdr3_nt: TGCGCCAGCAGCCAAGAGTTTCACTCTAACTATGGCTACACCTTC; cdr3_aa: CASSQEFHSNYGYTF
d_call: NA; v_call: TRBV6-1; j_call: TRBJ1-1; clone_size: NA; cdr3_nt: TGTGCCAGCAGTGGGCCGGAGGGAATGAACACTGAAGCTTTCTTT; cdr3_aa: CASSGPEGMNTEAFF
d_call: NA; v_call: TRBV29-1; j_call: TRBJ1-1; clone_size: NA; cdr3_nt: TGCAGCGTTGAATCAGGCCCTGAAGCTTTCTTT; cdr3_aa: CSVESGPEAFF
d_call: NA; v_call: TRBV27; j_call: TRBJ2-5; clone_size: NA; cdr3_nt: TGTGCCAGCACCCCTACCGCAGGGTCCCAAGAGACCCAGTACTTC; cdr3_aa: CASTPTAGSQETQYF
d_call: NA; v_call: TRBV7-9; j_call: TRBJ2-1; clone_size: once; cdr3_nt: TGTGCCAGCAGCGGGTATGAGCAGTTCTTC; cdr3_aa: CASSGYEQFF
d_call: NA; v_call: TRBV6-5; j_call: TRBJ2-1; clone_size: NA; cdr3_nt: TGTGCCAGCAGCCTATCGCCTGGATCCGGGGGTGAGCAGTTCTTC; cdr3_aa: CASSLSPGSGGEQFF
d_call: NA; v_call: TRBV29-1; j_call: TRBJ1-3; clone_size: few; cdr3_nt: TGCAGCGTTACCTTGGGCGGATCCTCTGGAAACACCATATATTTT; cdr3_aa: CSVTLGGSSGNTIYF